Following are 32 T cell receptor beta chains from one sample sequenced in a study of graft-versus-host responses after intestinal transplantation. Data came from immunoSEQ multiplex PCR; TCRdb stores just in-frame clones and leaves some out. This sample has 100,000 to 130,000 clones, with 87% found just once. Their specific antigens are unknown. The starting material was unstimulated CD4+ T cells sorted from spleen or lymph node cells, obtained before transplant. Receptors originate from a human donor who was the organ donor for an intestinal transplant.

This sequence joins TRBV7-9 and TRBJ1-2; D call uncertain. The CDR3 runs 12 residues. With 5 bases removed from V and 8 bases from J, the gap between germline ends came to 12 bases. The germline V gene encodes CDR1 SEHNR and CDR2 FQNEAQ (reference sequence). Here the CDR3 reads CASSLPRAGYTF. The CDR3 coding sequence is TGTGCCAGCAGCCTACCGAGGGCGGGCTACACCTTC.

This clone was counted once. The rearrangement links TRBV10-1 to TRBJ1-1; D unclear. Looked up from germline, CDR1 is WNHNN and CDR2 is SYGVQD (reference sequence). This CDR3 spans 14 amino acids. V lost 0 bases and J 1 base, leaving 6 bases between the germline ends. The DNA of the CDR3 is TGCGCCAGCAGTGAGTCGAGAGGGAACACTGAAGCTTTCTTT. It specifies CASSESRGNTEAFF.

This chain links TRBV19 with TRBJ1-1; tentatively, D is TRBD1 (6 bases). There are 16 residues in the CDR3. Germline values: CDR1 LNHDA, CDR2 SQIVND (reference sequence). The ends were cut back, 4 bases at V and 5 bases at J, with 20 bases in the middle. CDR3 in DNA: TGTGCCAGTAGTAACCGGGGGGCAGGGGCGCGGACTGAAGCTTTCTTT. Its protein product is CASSNRGAGARTEAFF.

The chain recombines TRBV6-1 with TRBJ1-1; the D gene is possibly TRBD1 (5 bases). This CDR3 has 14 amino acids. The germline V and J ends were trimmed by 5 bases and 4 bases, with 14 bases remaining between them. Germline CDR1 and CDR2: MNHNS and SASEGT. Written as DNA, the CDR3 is TGTGCCAGCAGTTATGCAGGGCGGGGCACTGAAGCTTTCTTT. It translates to CASSYAGRGTEAFF.

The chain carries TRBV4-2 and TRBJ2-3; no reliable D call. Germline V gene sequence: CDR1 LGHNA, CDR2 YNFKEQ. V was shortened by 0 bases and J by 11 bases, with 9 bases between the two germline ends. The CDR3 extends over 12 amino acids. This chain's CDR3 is CASSQEFSWQYF. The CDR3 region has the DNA TGTGCCAGCAGCCAAGAATTTAGTTGGCAGTATTTT.

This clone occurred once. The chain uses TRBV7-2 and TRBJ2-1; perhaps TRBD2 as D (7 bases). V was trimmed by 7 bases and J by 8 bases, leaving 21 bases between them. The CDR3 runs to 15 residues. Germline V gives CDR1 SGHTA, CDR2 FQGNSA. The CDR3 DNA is TGTGCCAGCAACTTCCGGGGGGCCCGTAGGGATGAGCAGTTCTTC. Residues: CASNFRGARRDEQFF.

CDR3 residues: CASSPNGLAGGETQYF. The CDR3 DNA follows: TGTGCCAGCTCACCGAACGGACTAGCGGGAGGAGAGACCCAGTACTTC. The chain employs TRBV18 and TRBJ2-5; 14 bases are a match to TRBD2. This CDR3 region has 16 residues. The germline gives CDR1 KGHSH, CDR2 LQKENI. The V segment lost 3 bases and the J segment 4 bases; nucleotides outside the gene matches: 4.

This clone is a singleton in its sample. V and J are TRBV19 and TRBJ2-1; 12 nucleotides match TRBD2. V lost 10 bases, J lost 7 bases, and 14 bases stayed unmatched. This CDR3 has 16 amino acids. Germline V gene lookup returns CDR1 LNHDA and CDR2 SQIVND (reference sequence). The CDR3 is CATTELAGGRQNEQFF. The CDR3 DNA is TGTGCCACCACGGAACTAGCGGGAGGTCGGCAGAATGAGCAGTTCTTC.

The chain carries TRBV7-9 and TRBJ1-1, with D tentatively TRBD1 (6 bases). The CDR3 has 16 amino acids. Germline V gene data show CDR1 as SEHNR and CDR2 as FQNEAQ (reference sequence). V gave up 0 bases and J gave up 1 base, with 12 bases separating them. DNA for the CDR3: TGTGCCAGCAGCTTAGCAGGGGGACTATCGAACACTGAAGCTTTCTTT. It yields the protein CASSLAGGLSNTEAFF.

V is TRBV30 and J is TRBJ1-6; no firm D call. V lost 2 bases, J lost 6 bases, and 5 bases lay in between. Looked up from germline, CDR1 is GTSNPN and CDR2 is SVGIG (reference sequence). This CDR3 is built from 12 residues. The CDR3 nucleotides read TGTGCCTGGAGTCCCCCTAATTCACCCCTCCACTTT. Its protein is CAWSPPNSPLHF.

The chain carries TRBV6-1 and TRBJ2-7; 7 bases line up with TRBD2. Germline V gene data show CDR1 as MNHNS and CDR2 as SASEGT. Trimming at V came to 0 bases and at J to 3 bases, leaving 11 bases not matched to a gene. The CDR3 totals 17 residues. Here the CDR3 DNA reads TGTGCCAGCAGTGAAGCCCTCGACGGCGGGAGAATCTACGAGCAGTACTTC. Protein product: CASSEALDGGRIYEQYF.

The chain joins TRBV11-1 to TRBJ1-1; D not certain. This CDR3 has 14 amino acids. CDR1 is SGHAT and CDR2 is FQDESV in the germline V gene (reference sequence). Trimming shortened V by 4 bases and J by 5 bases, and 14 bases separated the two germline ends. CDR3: CASSSPGGKTEAFF. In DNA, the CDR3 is TGTGCCAGCAGCTCTCCGGGAGGAAAGACTGAAGCTTTCTTT.

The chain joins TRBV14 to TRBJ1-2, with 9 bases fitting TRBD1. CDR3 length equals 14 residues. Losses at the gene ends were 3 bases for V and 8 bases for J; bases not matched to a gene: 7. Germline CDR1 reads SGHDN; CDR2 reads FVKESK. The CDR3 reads CASSQATGGGGYTF. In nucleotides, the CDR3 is TGTGCCAGCAGCCAGGCCACAGGGGGCGGCGGCTACACCTTC. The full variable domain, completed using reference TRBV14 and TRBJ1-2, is EAGVTQFPSHSVIEKGQTVTLRCDPISGHDNLYWYRRVMGKEIKFLLHFVKESKQDESGMPNNRFLAERTGGTYSTLKVQPAELEDSGVYFCASSQATGGGGYTFGSGTRLTVV.

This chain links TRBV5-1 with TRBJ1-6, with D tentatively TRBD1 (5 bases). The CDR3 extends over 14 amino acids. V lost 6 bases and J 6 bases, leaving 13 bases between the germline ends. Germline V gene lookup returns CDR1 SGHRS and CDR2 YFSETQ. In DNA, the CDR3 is TGCGCCAGCACCTGGGACGGATTTAATTCACCCCTCCACTTT. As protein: CASTWDGFNSPLHF.

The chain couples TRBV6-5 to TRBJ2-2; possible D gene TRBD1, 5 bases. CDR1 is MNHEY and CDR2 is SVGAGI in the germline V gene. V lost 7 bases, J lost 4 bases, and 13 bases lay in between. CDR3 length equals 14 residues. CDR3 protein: CASTDRGATGELFF. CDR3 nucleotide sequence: TGTGCCAGCACAGATAGGGGTGCCACCGGGGAGCTGTTTTTT.

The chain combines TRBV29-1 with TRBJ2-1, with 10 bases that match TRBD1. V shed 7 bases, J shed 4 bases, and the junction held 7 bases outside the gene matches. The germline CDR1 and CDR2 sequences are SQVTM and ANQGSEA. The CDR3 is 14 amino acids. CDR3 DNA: TGCAGCGGACAGGGGGCCCGTGGATACAATGAGCAGTTCTTC. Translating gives CSGQGARGYNEQFF.

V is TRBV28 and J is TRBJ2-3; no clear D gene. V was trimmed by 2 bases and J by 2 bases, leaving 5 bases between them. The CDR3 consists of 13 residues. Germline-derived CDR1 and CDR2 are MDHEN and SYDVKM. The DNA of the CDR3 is TGTGCCAGCAGTTTACTAATCACAGATACGCAGTATTTT. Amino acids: CASSLLITDTQYF.

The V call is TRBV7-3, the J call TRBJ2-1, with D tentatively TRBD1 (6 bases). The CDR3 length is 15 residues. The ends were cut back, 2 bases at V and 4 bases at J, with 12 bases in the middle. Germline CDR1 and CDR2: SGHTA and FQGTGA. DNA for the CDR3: TGTGCCAGCAGCTTAGGAACAGGGCCGTACAATGAGCAGTTCTTC. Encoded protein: CASSLGTGPYNEQFF. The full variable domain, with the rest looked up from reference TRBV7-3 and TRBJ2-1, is GAGVSQTPSNKVTEKGKYVELRCDPISGHTALYWYRQSLGQGPEFLIYFQGTGAADDSGLPNDRFFAVRPEGSVSTLKIQRTERGDSAVYLCASSLGTGPYNEQFFGPGTRLTVL.

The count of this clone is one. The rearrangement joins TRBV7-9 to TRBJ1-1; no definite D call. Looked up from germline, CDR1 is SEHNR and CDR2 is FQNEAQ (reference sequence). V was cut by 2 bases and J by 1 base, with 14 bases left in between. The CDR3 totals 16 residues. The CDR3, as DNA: TGTGCCAGCAGCTTATCGACTGGGGAGGGGAACACTGAAGCTTTCTTT. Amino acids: CASSLSTGEGNTEAFF.

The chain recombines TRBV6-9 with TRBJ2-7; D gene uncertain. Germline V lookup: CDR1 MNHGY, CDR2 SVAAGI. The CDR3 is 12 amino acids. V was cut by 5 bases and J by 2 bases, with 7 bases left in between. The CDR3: CASSELPYEQYF. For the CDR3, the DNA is TGTGCCAGCAGTGAACTGCCCTACGAGCAGTACTTC.

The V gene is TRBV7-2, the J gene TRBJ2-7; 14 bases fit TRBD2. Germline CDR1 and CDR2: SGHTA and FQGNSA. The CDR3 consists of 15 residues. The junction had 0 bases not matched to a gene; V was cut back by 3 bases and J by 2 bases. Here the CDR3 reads CASSLTSGRAYEQYF. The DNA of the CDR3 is TGTGCCAGCAGCTTGACTAGCGGGAGGGCCTACGAGCAGTACTTC. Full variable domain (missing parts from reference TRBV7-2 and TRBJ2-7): GAGVSQSPSNKVTEKGKDVELRCDPISGHTALYWYRQSLGQGLEFLIYFQGNSAPDKSGLPSDRFSAERTGGSVSTLTIQRTQQEDSAVYLCASSLTSGRAYEQYFGPGTRLTVT.

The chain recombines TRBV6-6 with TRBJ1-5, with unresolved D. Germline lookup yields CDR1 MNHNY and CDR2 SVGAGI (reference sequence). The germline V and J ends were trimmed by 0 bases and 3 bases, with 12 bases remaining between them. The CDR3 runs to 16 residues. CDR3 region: CASSYSSARANQPQHF. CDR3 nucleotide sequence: TGTGCCAGCAGTTACTCGAGCGCCAGAGCCAATCAGCCCCAGCATTTT.

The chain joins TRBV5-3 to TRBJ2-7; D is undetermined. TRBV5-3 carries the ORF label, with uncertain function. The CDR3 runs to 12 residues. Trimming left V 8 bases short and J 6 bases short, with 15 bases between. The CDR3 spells CASRRILSEQYF. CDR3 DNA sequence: TGTGCCAGCAGGCGCATTCTTAGCGAGCAGTACTTC.

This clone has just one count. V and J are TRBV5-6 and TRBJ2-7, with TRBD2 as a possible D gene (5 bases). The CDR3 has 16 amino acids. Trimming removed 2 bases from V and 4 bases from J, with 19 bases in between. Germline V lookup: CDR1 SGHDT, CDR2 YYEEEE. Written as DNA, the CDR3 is TGTGCCAGCAGCTTCCCGGGATACAATTCAGATTACGAGCAGTACTTC. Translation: CASSFPGYNSDYEQYF.

CDR3 sequence (DNA): TGTGCCAGCAGCTCGGACACATCGAACACTGAAGCTTTCTTT. This gives the protein CASSSDTSNTEAFF. The rearrangement joins TRBV9 to TRBJ1-1, with D possibly matching TRBD1 (5 bases). Trimming pared 4 bases from V and 1 base from J, leaving 11 bases between. There are 14 residues in the CDR3. CDR1 SGDLS and CDR2 YYNGEE come from the germline V gene.

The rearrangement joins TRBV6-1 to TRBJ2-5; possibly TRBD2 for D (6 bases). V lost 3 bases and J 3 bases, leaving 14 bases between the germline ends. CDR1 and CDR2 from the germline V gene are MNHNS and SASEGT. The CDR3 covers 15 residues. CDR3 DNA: TGTGCCAGCAGTGAGTTCGGGAGTTTGAAAGAGACCCAGTACTTC. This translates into CASSEFGSLKETQYF.

Here the CDR3 reads CASSFRAPGANVLTF. CDR3 nucleotide sequence: TGTGCCAGCAGTTTTAGGGCTCCTGGGGCCAACGTCCTGACTTTC. The V gene is TRBV27, the J gene TRBJ2-6; D gene ambiguous. Trimming took 3 bases from V and 2 from J, leaving 8 bases between them. Germline CDR1 and CDR2: MNHEY and SMNVEV (reference sequence). The CDR3 contains 15 residues.

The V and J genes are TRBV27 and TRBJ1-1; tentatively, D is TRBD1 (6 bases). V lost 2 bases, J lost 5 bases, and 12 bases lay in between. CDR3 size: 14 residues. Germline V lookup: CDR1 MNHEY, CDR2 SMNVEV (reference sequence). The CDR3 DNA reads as TGTGCCAGCAGTTTAAGGGGGAGAGAAACTGAAGCTTTCTTT. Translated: CASSLRGRETEAFF.

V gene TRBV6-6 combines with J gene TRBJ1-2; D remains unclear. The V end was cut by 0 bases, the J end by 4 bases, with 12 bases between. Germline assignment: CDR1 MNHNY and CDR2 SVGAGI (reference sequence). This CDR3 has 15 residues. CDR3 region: CASSYSGRSIYGYTF. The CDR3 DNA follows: TGTGCCAGCAGTTACTCGGGCAGATCAATCTATGGCTACACCTTC.

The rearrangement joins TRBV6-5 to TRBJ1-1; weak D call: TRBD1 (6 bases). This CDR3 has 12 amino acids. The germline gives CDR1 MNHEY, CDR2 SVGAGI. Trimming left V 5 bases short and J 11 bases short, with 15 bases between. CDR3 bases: TGTGCCAGCAGTGACGGGGGGCGGAGGGCTTTCTTT. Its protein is CASSDGGRRAFF.

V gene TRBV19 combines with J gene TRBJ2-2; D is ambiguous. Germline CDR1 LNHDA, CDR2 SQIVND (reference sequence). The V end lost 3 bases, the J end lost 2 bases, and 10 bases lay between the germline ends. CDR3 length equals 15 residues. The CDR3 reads CASSIAPVNTGELFF. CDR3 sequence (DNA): TGTGCCAGTAGTATCGCGCCGGTCAACACCGGGGAGCTGTTTTTT.

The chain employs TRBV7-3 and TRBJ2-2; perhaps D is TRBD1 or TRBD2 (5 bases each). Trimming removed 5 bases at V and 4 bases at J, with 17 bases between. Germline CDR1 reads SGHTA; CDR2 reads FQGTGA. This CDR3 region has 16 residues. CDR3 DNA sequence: TGTGCCAGCAGCCTTCCAGGGAGAGGAACCACCGGGGAGCTGTTTTTT. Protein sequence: CASSLPGRGTTGELFF.